This T cell receptor (beta chain) was captured in a study of CD8 T cells in Susac syndrome. An amount of RNA that ranged from 0.5 to 1 ug was reverse transcribed with random hexamers. Amplification of TCR beta CDR3 spanned 54 Vbeta and 13 Jbeta via immunoSEQ multiplex PCR. From the immunoSEQ multiplex PCR reads, TCRdb called clonotypes with MiXCR, one entry per CDR3 protein. The profile shows 75,000 to 95,000 distinct CDR3 sequences, more than 85% of them singletons. The CDR3 totals 11 residues. Germline V gene sequence: CDR1 LGHNT, CDR2 FRNRAP. Trimming shortened V by 2 bases and J by 5 bases, and 4 bases separated the two germline ends.

The chain carries TRBV12-5 and TRBJ2-7; D not certain. The sample consisted of CD8+ T cells from PBMCs. This clonotype originated in a human donor with multiple sclerosis. The CDR3 nucleotides read TGTGCTAGTGGTTTGTGGGACGAGCAGTACTTC. Translated: CASGLWDEQYF.